These 32 T cell receptor beta chains came from one sample sequenced in a study of cytomegalovirus exposure and HLA in healthy donors. Vbeta (60) and Jbeta (13) primers were used in the PCR. Only in-frame clones appear in the TCRdb table, and some are missing; sequencing was by immunoSEQ multiplex PCR. The data show about 120,000 clones, approximately 8.6% seen once. Source material: PBMCs. All receptors come from a woman between 40 and 50 years old in good health and CMV-seropositive.

This clone occurred a few times. This chain links TRBV6-5 with TRBJ2-3; a weak D match, TRBD1 (6 bases). The CDR3 has 14 residues. V lost 5 bases and J lost 2, with 11 bases in between. In germline, CDR1 is MNHEY, CDR2 SVGAGI. CDR3 bases: TGTGCCAGCAGTCCCGGACAGCTCACAGATACGCAGTATTTT. Protein sequence: CASSPGQLTDTQYF.

The V and J genes are TRBV4-1 and TRBJ1-6, with 8 nucleotides matching TRBD1. With 1 base clipped from V and 14 bases from J, the junction kept 16 bases outside the gene matches. The CDR3 contains 17 residues. Germline V CDR1 and CDR2: MGHRA, YSYEKL. The chain's CDR3 is CASSQGSAGQGLVSLHF. Here the CDR3 DNA reads TGCGCCAGCAGCCAAGGTTCGGCCGGACAGGGTCTTGTATCCCTCCACTTT.

The chain has TRBV7-3 and TRBJ2-1; D is unresolved. V was trimmed by 5 bases and J by 5 bases, leaving 22 bases between them. This CDR3 contains 17 residues. Per germline, CDR1 SGHTA and CDR2 FQGTGA. Here the CDR3 reads CASSPLSDVRSHNEQFF. The CDR3 region has the DNA TGTGCCAGCAGCCCCCTCAGCGACGTGCGGTCCCACAATGAGCAGTTCTTC.

CDR3 nucleotide sequence: TGTGCCTGGAACCGGGACAGGGGTTCCCTAAGCGAAAAACTGTTTTTT. This encodes CAWNRDRGSLSEKLFF. This chain connects TRBV30 to TRBJ1-4, with 10 positions matching TRBD1. J was trimmed by 8 bases and V by 4 bases; bases with no gene match: 13. The CDR3 is 16 amino acids. Germline CDR1 GTSNPN, CDR2 SVGIG (reference sequence).

The rearrangement links TRBV29-1 to TRBJ1-2; D perhaps matches TRBD1 (5 bases). Trimming removed 3 bases at V and 5 bases at J, with 7 bases between. The CDR3 covers 11 residues. The germline gives CDR1 SQVTM, CDR2 ANQGSEA. The DNA for the CDR3 is TGCAGCGTTGACAGGGTGTATGGCTACACCTTC. The encoded protein is CSVDRVYGYTF.

This clone was counted a single time. The rearrangement links TRBV11-2 to TRBJ2-2; 8 bases are a match to TRBD1. CDR3 length equals 16 residues. J lost 4 bases, V lost 1 base, and 5 bases had no gene match. CDR1 and CDR2 from the germline V gene are SGHAT and FQNNGV. CDR3: CASSLGGTGPTGELFF. The CDR3 DNA sequence: TGTGCCAGCAGCTTAGGGGGGACAGGTCCCACCGGGGAGCTGTTTTTT.

This clone has a handful of counts. The rearrangement joins TRBV4-1 to TRBJ2-5; 8 bases line up with TRBD1. The trim removed 4 bases at V and 0 bases at J, leaving 1 base unmatched. The CDR3 totals 14 residues. Germline V gene data show CDR1 as MGHRA and CDR2 as YSYEKL. The CDR3 coding sequence is TGCGCCAGCAGCCCGGACAGGGACCAAGAGACCCAGTACTTC. It translates to CASSPDRDQETQYF.

V is TRBV11-3 and J is TRBJ1-1; 7 positions match TRBD1. The CDR3 loop spans 13 amino acids. Germline CDR1 reads SGHNT; CDR2 reads YENEEA. The V and J ends lost 8 bases and 4 bases, in that order; junction bases with no gene match: 7. The CDR3 nucleotides are TGTGCCAGCTCCCGACAGGGTGGCACTGAAGCTTTCTTT. Translation gives CASSRQGGTEAFF.

This clone was counted only a few times. This chain joins TRBV7-8 and TRBJ1-5; weak D call: TRBD1 (6 bases). The CDR3 has 16 amino acids. Per the germline V gene, CDR1 is SGHVS and CDR2 is FQNEAQ. Trimming took 1 base from V and 0 from J, leaving 10 bases between them. CDR3 nucleotides: TGTGCCAGCAGCTTAGTACGGACAGCTAGCAATCAGCCCCAGCATTTT. It encodes CASSLVRTASNQPQHF.

This clone was counted only a few times. This chain uses TRBV28 with TRBJ2-1; D not resolved. This CDR3 has 13 residues. From germline, CDR1 is MDHEN and CDR2 SYDVKM. Trimming left V 4 bases short and J 10 bases short, with 14 bases between. The CDR3 here is CASSSISVREQFF. The CDR3 region has the DNA TGTGCCAGCAGTTCGATCAGCGTACGGGAGCAGTTCTTC.

The CDR3 region has the DNA TGTGCCAGCAGTTACTCAGGGGGCTGGGGCTACACCTTC. Translating it yields CASSYSGGWGYTF. The chain carries TRBV6-5 and TRBJ1-2; 7 bases align to TRBD1. This CDR3 has 13 amino acids. Germline CDR1 MNHEY, CDR2 SVGAGI. V lost 0 bases and J lost 8; bases outside the gene matches: 3.

J is TRBJ2-2 and V is TRBV15; D is uncertain. V was trimmed by 9 bases and J by 3 bases, leaving 14 bases between them. From germline, CDR1 is LNHNV and CDR2 YYDKDF (reference sequence). This CDR3 is 14 amino acids long. The CDR3 region is CATRRSPHTGELFF. The CDR3, as DNA: TGTGCCACGAGGCGGTCACCCCACACCGGGGAGCTGTTTTTT. The entire variable domain, with the rest obtained from reference TRBV15 and TRBJ2-2, is as follows: DAMVIQNPRYQVTQFGKPVTLSCSQTLNHNVMYWYQQKSSQAPKLLFHYYDKDFNNEADTPDNFQSRRPNTSFCFLDIRSPGLGDTAMYLCATRRSPHTGELFFGEGSRLTVL.

This sequence joins TRBV13 and TRBJ2-1, with 14 nucleotides matching TRBD2. J gave up 7 bases and V 5 bases, and 10 bases lay outside the gene matches. This CDR3 region has 17 residues. Germline V lookup: CDR1 PRHDT, CDR2 FYEKMQ (reference sequence). The CDR3 here is CASSNSTSGGARNEQFF. For the CDR3, the DNA is TGTGCCAGCAGCAACTCGACTAGCGGGGGGGCGAGGAATGAGCAGTTCTTC.

The chain uses TRBV28 and TRBJ2-1, with 7 bases fitting TRBD1. V gave up 8 bases and J gave up 8 bases; unmatched junction bases: 18. This CDR3 contains 16 residues. Germline V gene data show CDR1 as MDHEN and CDR2 as SYDVKM. The CDR3, as DNA: TGTGCCAGCGCGCTACATGACAGGGTCCCTCGGGATGAGCAGTTCTTC. Protein product: CASALHDRVPRDEQFF.

This chain connects TRBV19 to TRBJ2-1; 7 bases fit TRBD2. This CDR3 spans 18 amino acids. Germline V gene lookup returns CDR1 LNHDA and CDR2 SQIVND (reference sequence). The trim removed 4 bases at V and 3 bases at J, leaving 15 bases unmatched. Written as DNA, the CDR3 is TGTGCCAGTAGTAAACAGTTGCATGGGGGGGAAGGCTACAATGAGCAGTTCTTC. Its protein is CASSKQLHGGEGYNEQFF.

This chain links TRBV28 with TRBJ2-7; no reliable D call. Trimming removed 3 bases from V and 10 bases from J, with 13 bases in between. The CDR3 totals 12 residues. CDR1 and CDR2 (germline): MDHEN, SYDVKM. The CDR3 sequence is CASSLAPRKQYF. As DNA, the CDR3 is TGTGCCAGCAGTTTGGCGCCGAGGAAACAGTACTTC.

V is TRBV30 and J is TRBJ2-1; the match to TRBD1 covers 8 bases. CDR1 and CDR2 from the germline V gene are GTSNPN and SVGIG (reference sequence). The trim removed 2 bases at V and 1 base at J, leaving 7 bases unmatched. The length of the CDR3 is 16 residues. The CDR3 bases are TGTGCCTGGAGTTCAGGGGGCTTGGGTTCCTACAATGAGCAGTTCTTC. Amino acid sequence: CAWSSGGLGSYNEQFF.

As for this clone: At one boundary the junction diverges from the germline segment, which might be a read error. This sequence joins TRBV6-5 and TRBJ1-5; 11 bases line up with TRBD1. Germline CDR1 is MNHEY and CDR2 is SVGAGI. The CDR3 runs to 15 residues. The CDR3: CASSSGTGGNQPQHF. The CDR3 DNA sequence: TGTGCCAGCAGCTCCGGGACAGGGGGTAATCAGCCCCAACATTTT.

This clone was counted only a few times. The rearrangement joins TRBV27 to TRBJ1-1; TRBD1 agrees at 10 bases. The length of the CDR3 is 15 residues. V dropped 8 bases and J dropped 3; count of bases not matched to a gene: 9. CDR1 MNHEY and CDR2 SMNVEV come from the germline V gene (reference sequence). In nucleotides, the CDR3 is TGTGCCAGCTCTCCGCCGGACAGGGGGTACACTGAAGCTTTCTTT. Translating it yields CASSPPDRGYTEAFF.

This clone appeared a few times. This rearrangement joins TRBV12-2 to TRBJ1-5. TRBV12-2 is termed a pseudogene. This CDR3 contains 16 residues. CDR3 bases: TGTGCAAGTCGCCCGCTTGAGGAGGCAAGCAATCAGCCCCAGCATTTT. Translation gives CASRPLEEASNQPQHF.

CDR3: CASSEEAGHPEAFF. CDR3 in DNA: TGTGCCAGCAGTGAGGAGGCCGGGCATCCTGAAGCTTTCTTT. J is TRBJ1-1 and V is TRBV6-4, with D uncertain. This CDR3 is 14 amino acids long. The V and J ends lost 3 bases and 6 bases respectively, with 14 bases between them. Germline lookup yields CDR1 MRHNA and CDR2 SNTAGT.

This clone was observed a handful of times. The rearrangement links TRBV5-4 to TRBJ2-7; D not resolved. From germline, CDR1 is SGHNT and CDR2 YYREEE (reference sequence). Trimming pared 2 bases from V and 1 base from J, leaving 19 bases between. The CDR3 has 17 amino acids. The CDR3 region has the DNA TGTGCCAGCAGCTTTTTTCCGCTCCCCAGACAATCCTACGAGCAGTACTTC. Protein: CASSFFPLPRQSYEQYF. Looking up the rest from reference TRBV5-4 and TRBJ2-7 gives the full variable domain: ETGVTQSPTHLIKTRGQQVTLRCSSQSGHNTVSWYQQALGQGPQFIFQYYREEENGRGNFPPRFSGLQFPNYSSELNVNALELDDSALYLCASSFFPLPRQSYEQYFGPGTRLTVT.

This clone has just a few counts. The chain employs TRBV27 and TRBJ1-6, with no clear D. Trimming left V 2 bases short and J 4 bases short, with 9 bases between. This CDR3 has 15 residues. Germline V gene lookup returns CDR1 MNHEY and CDR2 SMNVEV (reference sequence). The CDR3 DNA reads as TGTGCCAGCAGTTTAAAGGGAGGGTATAATTCACCCCTCCACTTT. Protein: CASSLKGGYNSPLHF.

The chain has TRBV5-6 and TRBJ2-7; tentatively, D is TRBD2 (6 bases). This CDR3 is built from 14 residues. V was trimmed by 0 bases and J by 3 bases, leaving 10 bases between them. CDR1 is SGHDT and CDR2 is YYEEEE in the germline V gene. The CDR3 DNA reads TGTGCCAGCAGCTTGGGGCGGGGCAGCTACGAGCAGTACTTC. Its translation: CASSLGRGSYEQYF.

The chain uses TRBV4-1 and TRBJ2-2; D is possibly TRBD1 (5 bases). The V gene lost 1 base and the J gene lost 4 bases, with 13 bases spanning the gap. The CDR3 is made up of 16 amino acids. CDR1 and CDR2 (germline): MGHRA, YSYEKL. The CDR3 coding sequence is TGCGCCAGCAGCCAAGTCCCAGGGCTGAGCACCGGGGAGCTGTTTTTT. Amino acids: CASSQVPGLSTGELFF.

J is TRBJ2-1 and V is TRBV5-5, with D uncertain. The CDR3 consists of 15 residues. From germline, CDR1 is SGHKS and CDR2 YYEKEE (reference sequence). V dropped 0 bases and J dropped 2 bases, with 9 bases sitting between them. The CDR3 protein is CASSLAQQTYNEQFF. The CDR3, as DNA: TGTGCCAGCAGCTTGGCACAGCAAACCTACAATGAGCAGTTCTTC. The variable domain in full, completed from reference TRBV5-5 and TRBJ2-1, reads DAGVTQSPTHLIKTRGQQVTLRCSPISGHKSVSWYQQVLGQGPQFIFQYYEKEERGRGNFPDRFSARQFPNYSSELNVNALLLGDSALYLCASSLAQQTYNEQFFGPGTRLTVL.

This clone occurred a few times. The rearrangement links TRBV5-1 to TRBJ1-1, with a weak D call TRBD1 (5 bases). Germline values: CDR1 SGHRS, CDR2 YFSETQ. With 0 bases removed from V and 2 bases from J, the gap between germline ends came to 14 bases. There are 16 residues in the CDR3. The CDR3 region is CASSLAGAGRNTEAFF. The CDR3 nucleotides are TGCGCCAGCAGCTTGGCCGGCGCAGGGCGAAACACTGAAGCTTTCTTT. Full variable domain (remainder filled in from reference TRBV5-1 and TRBJ1-1): KAGVTQTPRYLIKTRGQQVTLSCSPISGHRSVSWYQQTPGQGLQFLFEYFSETQRNKGNFPGRFSGRQFSNSRSEMNVSTLELGDSALYLCASSLAGAGRNTEAFFGQGTRLTVV.

This clone was observed a few times. The chain carries TRBV2 and TRBJ2-5; tentatively, D is TRBD1 (5 bases). Per germline, CDR1 SNHLY and CDR2 FYNNEI. V was cut by 6 bases and J by 5 bases, with 10 bases left in between. The CDR3 extends over 12 amino acids. The CDR3 is CASSTGSETQYF. As DNA, the CDR3 is TGTGCCAGCAGCACAGGTTCCGAGACCCAGTACTTC.

The V call is TRBV12-2, the J call TRBJ2-7; no DNA check was done on the table's D call, TRBD2. TRBV12-2 is noted as a pseudogene. The CDR3 totals 16 residues. DNA of the CDR3: TGTGCAAGTCGCTCCACACCCCTTGCGGGGGACTACGAGCAGTACTTC. It yields the protein CASRSTPLAGDYEQYF.

The chain carries TRBV7-2 and TRBJ2-3; D is possibly TRBD2 (6 bases). Germline V CDR1 and CDR2: SGHTA, FQGNSA. Trimming left V 5 bases short and J 4 bases short, with 22 bases between. CDR3 length: 17 amino acids. Here the CDR3 reads CASSPYLTRGLPDTQYF. The CDR3 nucleotides are TGTGCCAGCAGCCCCTACTTGACTAGGGGTCTACCAGATACGCAGTATTTT.

The sample holds a few counts of this clone. The chain carries TRBV6-5 and TRBJ1-2; the D gene is possibly TRBD1 (6 bases). CDR1 MNHEY and CDR2 SVGAGI come from the germline V gene. Trimming cost V 0 bases and J 4 bases, with 12 bases left between them. The CDR3 has 15 residues. CDR3 protein: CASSYSLTGRYGYTF. CDR3 DNA sequence: TGTGCCAGCAGTTACTCCCTGACAGGCCGCTATGGCTACACCTTC.

The chain employs TRBV9 and TRBJ1-3; D not resolved. V was clipped by 0 bases and J by 0 bases, with 10 bases between them. The germline CDR1 and CDR2 sequences are SGDLS and YYNGEE. The length of the CDR3 is 16 residues. The DNA for the CDR3 is TGTGCCAGCAGCGTAGGTGCCGGGGTCTCTGGAAACACCATATATTTT. It codes for CASSVGAGVSGNTIYF.